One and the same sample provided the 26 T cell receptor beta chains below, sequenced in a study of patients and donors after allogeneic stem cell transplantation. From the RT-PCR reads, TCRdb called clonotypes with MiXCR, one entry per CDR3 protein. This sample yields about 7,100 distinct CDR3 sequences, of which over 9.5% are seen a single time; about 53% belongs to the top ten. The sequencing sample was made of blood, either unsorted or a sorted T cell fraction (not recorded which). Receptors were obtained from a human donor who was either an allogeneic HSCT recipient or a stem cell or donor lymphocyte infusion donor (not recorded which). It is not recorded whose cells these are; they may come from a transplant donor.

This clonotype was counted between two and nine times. The CDR3 protein is CASSLRARYEQYF. Here the CDR3 DNA reads TGTGCCAGCAGCTTAAGGGCCCGCTACGAGCAGTACTTC. This rearrangement joins TRBV7-9 to TRBJ2-7; D gene uncertain. V gave up 2 bases and J gave up 3 bases, with 8 bases separating them. Germline-derived CDR1 and CDR2 are SEHNR and FQNEAQ (reference sequence). CDR3 length equals 13 residues.

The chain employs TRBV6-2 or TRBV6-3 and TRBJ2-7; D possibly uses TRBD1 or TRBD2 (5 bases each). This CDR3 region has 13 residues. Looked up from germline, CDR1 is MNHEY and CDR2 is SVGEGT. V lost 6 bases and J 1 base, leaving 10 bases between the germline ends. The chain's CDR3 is CASRGRGSYEQYV. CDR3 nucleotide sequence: TGTGCCAGCAGGGGGCGCGGGTCCTACGAGCAGTACGTC.

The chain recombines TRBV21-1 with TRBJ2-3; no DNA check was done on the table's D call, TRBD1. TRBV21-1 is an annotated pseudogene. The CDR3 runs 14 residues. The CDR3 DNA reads TGTGCCAGCAGCCATCTGACAGGGGAATCCCCGCAGTATTTT. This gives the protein CASSHLTGESPQYF.

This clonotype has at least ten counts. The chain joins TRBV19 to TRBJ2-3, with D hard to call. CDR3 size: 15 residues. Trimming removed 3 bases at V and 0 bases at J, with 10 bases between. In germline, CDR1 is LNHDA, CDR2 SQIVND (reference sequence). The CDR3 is CASSMATYSTDTQYF. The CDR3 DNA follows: TGTGCCAGTAGTATGGCTACCTATAGCACAGATACGCAGTATTTT.

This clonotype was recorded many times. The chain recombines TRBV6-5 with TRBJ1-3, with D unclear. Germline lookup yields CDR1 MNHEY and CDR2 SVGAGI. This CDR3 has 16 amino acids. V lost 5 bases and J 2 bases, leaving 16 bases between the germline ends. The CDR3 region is CASSRDGSRAGNTIYF. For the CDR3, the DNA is TGTGCCAGCAGTCGTGACGGGAGCAGAGCTGGAAACACCATATATTTT.

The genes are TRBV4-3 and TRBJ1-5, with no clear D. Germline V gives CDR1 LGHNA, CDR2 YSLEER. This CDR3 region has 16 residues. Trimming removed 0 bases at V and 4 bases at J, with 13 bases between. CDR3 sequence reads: CASSQDWRYRNQPQHF. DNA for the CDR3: TGCGCCAGCAGCCAAGATTGGAGGTATAGAAATCAGCCCCAGCATTTT.

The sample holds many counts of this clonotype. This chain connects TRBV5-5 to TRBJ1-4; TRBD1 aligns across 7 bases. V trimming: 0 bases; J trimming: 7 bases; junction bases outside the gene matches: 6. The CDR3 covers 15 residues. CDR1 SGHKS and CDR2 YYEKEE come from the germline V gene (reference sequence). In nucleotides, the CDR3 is TGTGCCAGCAGCTTGGTCGTAGGGGGCACTGAAAAACTGTTTTTT. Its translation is CASSLVVGGTEKLFF.

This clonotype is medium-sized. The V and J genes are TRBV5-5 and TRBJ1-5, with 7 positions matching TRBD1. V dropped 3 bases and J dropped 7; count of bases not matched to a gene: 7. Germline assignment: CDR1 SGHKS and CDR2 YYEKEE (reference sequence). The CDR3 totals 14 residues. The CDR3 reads CASSWEDRDQPQHF. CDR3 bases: TGTGCCAGCAGCTGGGAAGACAGGGACCAGCCCCAGCATTTT.

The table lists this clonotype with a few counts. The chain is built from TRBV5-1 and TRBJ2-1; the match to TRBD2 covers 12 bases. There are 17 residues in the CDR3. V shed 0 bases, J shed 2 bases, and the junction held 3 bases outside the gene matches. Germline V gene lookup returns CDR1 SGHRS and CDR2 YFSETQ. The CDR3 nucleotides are TGCGCCAGCAGCTTGGGCCTAGCGGGAGGGCCCTACAATGAGCAGTTCTTC. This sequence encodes CASSLGLAGGPYNEQFF. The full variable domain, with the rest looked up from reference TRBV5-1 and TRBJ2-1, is KAGVTQTPRYLIKTRGQQVTLSCSPISGHRSVSWYQQTPGQGLQFLFEYFSETQRNKGNFPGRFSGRQFSNSRSEMNVSTLELGDSALYLCASSLGLAGGPYNEQFFGPGTRLTVL.

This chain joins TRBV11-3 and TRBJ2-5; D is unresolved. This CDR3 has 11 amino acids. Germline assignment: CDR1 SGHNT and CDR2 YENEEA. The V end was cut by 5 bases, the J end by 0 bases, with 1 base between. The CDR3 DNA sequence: TGTGCCAGCAGCAACCAAGAGACCCAGTACTTC. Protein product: CASSNQETQYF. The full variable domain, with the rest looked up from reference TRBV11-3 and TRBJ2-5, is EAGVVQSPRYKIIEKKQPVAFWCNPISGHNTLYWYLQNLGQGPELLIRYENEEAVDDSQLPKDRFSAERLKGVDSTLKIQPAELGDSAVYLCASSNQETQYFGPGTRLLVL.

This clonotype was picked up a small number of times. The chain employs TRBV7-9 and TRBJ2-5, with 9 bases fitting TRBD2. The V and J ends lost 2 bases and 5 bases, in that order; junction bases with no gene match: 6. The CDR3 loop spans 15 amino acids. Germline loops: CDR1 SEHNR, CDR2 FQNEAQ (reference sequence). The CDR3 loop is CASSLLAGSGETQYF. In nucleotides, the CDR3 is TGTGCCAGCAGCTTACTAGCGGGGAGCGGTGAGACCCAGTACTTC.

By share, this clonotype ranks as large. CDR3 amino acids: CASSYWINTEAFF. The CDR3 DNA reads TGTGCCAGCAGTTACTGGATAAACACTGAAGCTTTCTTT. This rearrangement joins TRBV6-2 or TRBV6-3 to TRBJ1-1, with D unresolved. Trimming removed 1 base at V and 2 bases at J, with 5 bases between. This CDR3 comprises 13 residues. CDR1 and CDR2 (germline): MNHEY, SVGEGT.

Here the CDR3 reads CASSNLGGQGSFGSSSTDTQYF. The CDR3 nucleotides are TGTGCCAGCAGTAACTTAGGCGGACAGGGAAGTTTCGGTTCTTCGAGCACAGATACGCAGTATTTT. This chain links TRBV12-3 or TRBV12-4 with TRBJ2-3, with 8 bases that match TRBD1. The CDR3 covers 22 residues. J was trimmed by 0 bases and V by 5 bases; bases with no gene match: 25.

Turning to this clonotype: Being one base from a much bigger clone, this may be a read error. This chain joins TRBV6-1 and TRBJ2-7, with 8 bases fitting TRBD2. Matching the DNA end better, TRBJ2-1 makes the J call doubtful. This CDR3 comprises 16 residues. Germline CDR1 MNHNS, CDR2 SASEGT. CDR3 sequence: CASHLAGSPEAYEQFF. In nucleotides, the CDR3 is TGTGCCAGCCATCTAGCGGGCAGCCCAGAAGCCTACGAGCAGTTCTTC.

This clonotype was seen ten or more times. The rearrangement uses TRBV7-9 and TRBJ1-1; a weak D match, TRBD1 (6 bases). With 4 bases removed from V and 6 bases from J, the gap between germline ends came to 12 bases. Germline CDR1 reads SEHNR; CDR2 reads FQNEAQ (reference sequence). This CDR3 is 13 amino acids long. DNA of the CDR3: TGTGCCAGCAGCTACAGGGAGGGGGCTGAAGCTTTCTTT. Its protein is CASSYREGAEAFF. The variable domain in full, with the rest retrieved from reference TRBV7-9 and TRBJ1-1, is DTGVSQNPRHKITKRGQNVTFRCDPISEHNRLYWYRQTLGQGPEFLTYFQNEAQLEKSRLLSDRFSAERPKGSFSTLEIQRTEQGDSAMYLCASSYREGAEAFFGQGTRLTVV.

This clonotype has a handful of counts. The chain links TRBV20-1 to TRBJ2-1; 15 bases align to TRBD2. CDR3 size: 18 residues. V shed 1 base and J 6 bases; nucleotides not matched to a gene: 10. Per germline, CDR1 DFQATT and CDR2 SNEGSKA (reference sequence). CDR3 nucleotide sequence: TGCAGTGCTAGAGTGAGGCCGGGACTAGCGGGGGGCCTCAATGAGCAGTTCTTC. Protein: CSARVRPGLAGGLNEQFF.

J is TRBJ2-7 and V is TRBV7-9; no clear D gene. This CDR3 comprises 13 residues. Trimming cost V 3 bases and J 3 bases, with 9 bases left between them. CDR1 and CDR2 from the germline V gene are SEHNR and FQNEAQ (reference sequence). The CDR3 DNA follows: TGTGCCAGCAGCTTGGGCTCGGGCTACGAGCAGTACTTC. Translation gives CASSLGSGYEQYF. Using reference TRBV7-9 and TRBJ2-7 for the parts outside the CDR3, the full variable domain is DTGVSQNPRHKITKRGQNVTFRCDPISEHNRLYWYRQTLGQGPEFLTYFQNEAQLEKSRLLSDRFSAERPKGSFSTLEIQRTEQGDSAMYLCASSLGSGYEQYFGPGTRLTVT.

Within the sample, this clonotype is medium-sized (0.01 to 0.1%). The CDR3 sequence: CASSPRNRETQYF. CDR3 coding DNA: TGTGCCAGCAGCCCCAGAAATAGGGAGACCCAGTACTTC. The rearrangement uses TRBV7-9 and TRBJ2-5, with D unresolved. There are 13 residues in the CDR3. Germline lookup yields CDR1 SEHNR and CDR2 FQNEAQ (reference sequence). The V gene lost 5 bases and the J gene lost 5 bases, with 12 bases spanning the gap.

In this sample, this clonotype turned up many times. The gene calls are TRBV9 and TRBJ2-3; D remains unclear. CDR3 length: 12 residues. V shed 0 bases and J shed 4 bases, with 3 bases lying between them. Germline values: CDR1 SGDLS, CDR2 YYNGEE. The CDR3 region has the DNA TGTGCCAGCAGCGTAGAGGCAGATACGCAGTATTTT. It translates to CASSVEADTQYF.

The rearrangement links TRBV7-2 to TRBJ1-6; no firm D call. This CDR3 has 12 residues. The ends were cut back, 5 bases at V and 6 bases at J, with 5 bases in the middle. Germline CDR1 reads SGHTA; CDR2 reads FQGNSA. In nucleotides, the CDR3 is TGTGCCAGCAGCGCAAGTAATTCACCCCTCCACTTT. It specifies CASSASNSPLHF.

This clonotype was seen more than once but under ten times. The CDR3 spells CASSSGTGVYNEQFF. The DNA for the CDR3 is TGTGCCAGCAGCTCCGGGACAGGGGTCTACAATGAGCAGTTCTTC. This chain joins TRBV11-3 and TRBJ2-1; 10 bases are shared with TRBD1. Germline V gene sequence: CDR1 SGHNT, CDR2 YENEEA. The CDR3 spans 15 residues. J lost 3 bases, V lost 4 bases, and 3 bases had no gene match.

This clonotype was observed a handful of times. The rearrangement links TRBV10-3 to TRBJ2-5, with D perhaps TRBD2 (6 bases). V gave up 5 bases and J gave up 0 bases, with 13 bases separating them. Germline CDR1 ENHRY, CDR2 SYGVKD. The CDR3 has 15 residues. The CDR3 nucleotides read TGTGCCATCAGTCCTTTCCGCGGGGACCAAGAGACCCAGTACTTC. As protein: CAISPFRGDQETQYF.

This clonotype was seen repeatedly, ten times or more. The CDR3 spells CASSLNRAETEAFF. CDR3 DNA sequence: TGTGCCAGCAGCTTAAACAGGGCGGAGACTGAAGCTTTCTTT. This chain joins TRBV11-1 and TRBJ1-1; TRBD1 might be the D (6 bases). Trimming removed 2 bases from V and 5 bases from J, with 12 bases in between. Germline CDR1 reads SGHAT; CDR2 reads FQDESV (reference sequence). CDR3 length: 14 amino acids.

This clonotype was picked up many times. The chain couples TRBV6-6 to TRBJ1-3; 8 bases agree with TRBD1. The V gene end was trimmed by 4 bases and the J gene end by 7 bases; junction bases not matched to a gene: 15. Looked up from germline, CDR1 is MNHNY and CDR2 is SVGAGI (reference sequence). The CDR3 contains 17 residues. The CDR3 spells CASSSRTGTGHGNTIYF. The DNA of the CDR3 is TGTGCCAGCAGTTCCCGGACAGGGACGGGTCACGGGAACACCATATATTTT.

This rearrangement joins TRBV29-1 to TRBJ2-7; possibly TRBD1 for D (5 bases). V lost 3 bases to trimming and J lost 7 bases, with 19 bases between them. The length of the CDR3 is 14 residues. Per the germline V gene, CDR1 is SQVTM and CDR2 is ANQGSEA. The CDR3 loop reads CSVDPSGALGEQYF. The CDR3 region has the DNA TGCAGCGTTGATCCGAGTGGGGCTTTGGGGGAGCAGTACTTC.

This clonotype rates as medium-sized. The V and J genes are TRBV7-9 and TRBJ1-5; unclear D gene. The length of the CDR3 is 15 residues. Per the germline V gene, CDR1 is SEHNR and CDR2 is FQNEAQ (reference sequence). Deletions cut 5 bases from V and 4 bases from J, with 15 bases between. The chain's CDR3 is CASSLFGPTNQPQHF. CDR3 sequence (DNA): TGTGCCAGCAGCCTGTTTGGACCAACAAATCAGCCCCAGCATTTT.